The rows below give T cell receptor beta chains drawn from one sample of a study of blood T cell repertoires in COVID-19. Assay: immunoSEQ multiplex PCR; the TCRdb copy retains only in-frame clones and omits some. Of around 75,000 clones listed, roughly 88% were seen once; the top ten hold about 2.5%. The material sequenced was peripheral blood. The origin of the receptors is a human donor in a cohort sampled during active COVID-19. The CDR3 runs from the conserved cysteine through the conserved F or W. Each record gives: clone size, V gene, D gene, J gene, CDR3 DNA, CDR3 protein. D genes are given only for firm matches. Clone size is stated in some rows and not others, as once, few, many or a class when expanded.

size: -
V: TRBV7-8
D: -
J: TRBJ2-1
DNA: TGTGCCAGCGGAGCGGGGGACAGTTACTACAATGAGCAGTTCTTC
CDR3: CASGAGDSYYNEQFF

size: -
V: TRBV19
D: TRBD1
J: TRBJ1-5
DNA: TGTGCCAGTAGCGATCCGGACAGGGTCAATCAGCCCCAGCATTTT
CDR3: CASSDPDRVNQPQHF

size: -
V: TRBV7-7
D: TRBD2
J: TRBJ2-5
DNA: TGTGCCAGCAGCCAAGGGAGACTAGCGGGAGTGGGAGAGACCCAGTACTTC
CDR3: CASSQGRLAGVGETQYF

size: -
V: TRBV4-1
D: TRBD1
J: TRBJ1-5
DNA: TGCGCCAGCAGCCAAGAGGGACAGGGAATAAATCAGCCCCAGCATTTT
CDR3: CASSQEGQGINQPQHF

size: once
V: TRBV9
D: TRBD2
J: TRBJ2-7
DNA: TGTGCCAGCAGCGTAGAGGGACTAGTTAATCAGGAGCAGTACTTC
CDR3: CASSVEGLVNQEQYF

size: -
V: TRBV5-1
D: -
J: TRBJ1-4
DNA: TGCGCCAGCAGCTCAGGTCCGGGCGGAGGACGGGAAAAACTGTTTTTT
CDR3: CASSSGPGGGREKLFF

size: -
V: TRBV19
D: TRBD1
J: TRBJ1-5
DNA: TGTGCCAGTAGCGACAGGGCTTTGAGCAATCAGCCCCAGCATTTT
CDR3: CASSDRALSNQPQHF

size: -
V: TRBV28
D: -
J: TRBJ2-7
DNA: TGTGCCAGCAGTCCCCAGTCAGGCTTAGACGAGCAGTACTTC
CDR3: CASSPQSGLDEQYF

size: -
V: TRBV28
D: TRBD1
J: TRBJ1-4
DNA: TGTGCCAGCAGTTGGTCAGGGGGCAATTTCGAAAAACTGTTTTTT
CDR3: CASSWSGGNFEKLFF

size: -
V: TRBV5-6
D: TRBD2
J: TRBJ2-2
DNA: TGTGCCAGCAGCTTGGAATTAGCGGGAGGGATAAAGACCGGGGAGCTGTTTTTT
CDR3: CASSLELAGGIKTGELFF

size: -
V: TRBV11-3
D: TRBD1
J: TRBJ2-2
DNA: TGTGCCAGCAGCTTGACCGGGACAGGGAATACCGGGGAGCTGTTTTTT
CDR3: CASSLTGTGNTGELFF

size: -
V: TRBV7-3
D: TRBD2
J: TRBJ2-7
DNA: TGTGCCAGCAGTTCCGGCAGGGAGGGCGAGCAGTACTTC
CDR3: CASSSGREGEQYF

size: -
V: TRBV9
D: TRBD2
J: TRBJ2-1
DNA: TGTGCCAGCAGCGTAGGTCCTAGCGGGGCAAATGAGCAGTTCTTC
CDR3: CASSVGPSGANEQFF

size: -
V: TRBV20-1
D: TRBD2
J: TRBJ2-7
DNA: TGCAGTGCCGCGCGGGGGGACGAGCAGTACTTC
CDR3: CSAARGDEQYF

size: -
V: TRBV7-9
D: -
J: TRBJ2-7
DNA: TGTGCCAGCAGCTCCGACAGGAGCTCCTACGAGCAGTACTTC
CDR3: CASSSDRSSYEQYF

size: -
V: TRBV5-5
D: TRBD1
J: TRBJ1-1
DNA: TGTGCCAGCAGAACAGGGGCGACGGTCACTGAAGCTTTCTTT
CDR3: CASRTGATVTEAFF

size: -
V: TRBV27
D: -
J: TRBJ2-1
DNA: TGTGCCAGCAGTTTACTCGCAGGATTAAATGAGCAGTTCTTC
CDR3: CASSLLAGLNEQFF

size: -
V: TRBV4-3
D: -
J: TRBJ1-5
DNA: TGCGCCAGCAGTCGGATTACAGGCCAAGGGCCCCAGCATTTT
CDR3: CASSRITGQGPQHF

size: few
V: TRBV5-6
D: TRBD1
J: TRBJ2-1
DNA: TGTGCCAGCAGCTTGGGGGACAGGGCCTACAATGAGCAGTTCTTC
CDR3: CASSLGDRAYNEQFF

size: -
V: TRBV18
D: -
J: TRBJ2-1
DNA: TGTGCCAGCCCTCAAGGAGGAGCTTACAATGAGCAGTTCTTC
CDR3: CASPQGGAYNEQFF

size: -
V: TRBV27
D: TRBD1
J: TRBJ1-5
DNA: TGTGCCAGCAGTTCAGGGGGCGAGCATCAGCCCCAGCATTTT
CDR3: CASSSGGEHQPQHF

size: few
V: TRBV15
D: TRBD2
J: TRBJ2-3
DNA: TGTGCCACCAGCAGACGGGGCGGGAGGGGGGATACGCAGTATTTT
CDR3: CATSRRGGRGDTQYF

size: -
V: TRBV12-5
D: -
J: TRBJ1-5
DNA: TGTGCTAGTGGTAAGAACTTGGACATTTATCAGCCCCAGCATTTT
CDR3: CASGKNLDIYQPQHF

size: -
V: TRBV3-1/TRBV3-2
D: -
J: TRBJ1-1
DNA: TGTGCCAGCAGCTCCGCCGGGATGAACACTGAAGCTTTCTTT
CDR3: CASSSAGMNTEAFF

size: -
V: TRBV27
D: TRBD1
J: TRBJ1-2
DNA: TGTGCCAGCACGGGCAGGACAGGGATCGATCCTGGTTCGGGGAACTATGGCTACACCTTC
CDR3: CASTGRTGIDPGSGNYGYTF

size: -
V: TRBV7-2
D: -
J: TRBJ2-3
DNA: TGTGCCAGCAGCTTCGACAGATCCACAGATACGCAGTATTTT
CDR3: CASSFDRSTDTQYF

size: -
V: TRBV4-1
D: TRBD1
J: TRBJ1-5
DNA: TGCGCCAGCAGCCGGGGACAGAATAGCAATCAGCCCCAGCATTTT
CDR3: CASSRGQNSNQPQHF

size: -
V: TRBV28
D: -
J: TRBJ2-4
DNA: TGTGCCAGCAAAGGTCAGGACATTCAGTACTTC
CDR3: CASKGQDIQYF

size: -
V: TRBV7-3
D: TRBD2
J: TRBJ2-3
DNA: TGTGCCAGCAGCTCCTCAGCGGGAGCCCCCACAGATACGCAGTATTTT
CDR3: CASSSSAGAPTDTQYF

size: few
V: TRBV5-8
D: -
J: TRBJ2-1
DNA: TGTGCCAGCACCCCCTCTAGGAGCTCCTACAATGAGCAGTTCTTC
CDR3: CASTPSRSSYNEQFF

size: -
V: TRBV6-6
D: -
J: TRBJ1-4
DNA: -
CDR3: CASSSSITGGNEKLFF

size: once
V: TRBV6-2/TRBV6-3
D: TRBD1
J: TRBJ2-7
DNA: TGTGCCAGCAGCCAGGACAGGCTGATCCCCTACGAGCAGTACTTC
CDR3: CASSQDRLIPYEQYF

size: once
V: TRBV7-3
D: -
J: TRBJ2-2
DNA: TGTGCCAGCAGCTTAACCAGGGTGAACACCGGGGAGCTGTTTTTT
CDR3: CASSLTRVNTGELFF

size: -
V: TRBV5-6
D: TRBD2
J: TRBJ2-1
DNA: TGTGCCAGCAGCTTGAGAGCGGGGGTGTCGAGGCAGTTCTTC
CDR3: CASSLRAGVSRQFF

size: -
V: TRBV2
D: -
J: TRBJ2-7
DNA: TGTGCCAGCACCTCCGCATTGACAAACTACGAGCAGTACTTC
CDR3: CASTSALTNYEQYF